This is a list of T cell receptor beta chains from one sample in a study of identical twins. Via MiXCR, TCRdb re-called the 5' RACE reads, giving one row per CDR3 protein. This sample has around 280,000 distinct CDR3 sequences; roughly 8.6% occur once, and the top ten carry 2.1%. The same data also contributed to another study, on yellow fever vaccine responses in identical twins.

The specimen sequenced was memory (CD45RO+) T cells sorted from blood. These receptors were taken from a woman in her late teens or twenties in good health. The CDR3 runs from the conserved cysteine through the conserved F or W. D genes are given only for firm matches. The size of a clone is reported for some rows only, either as once, few or many, or as a class for expanded clones.

CDR3 DNA: TGTGCCAGCAGTACCCGACTAGCGGGGGGGGTGATAGATACGCAGTATTTT
CDR3 protein: CASSTRLAGGVIDTQYF
V gene: TRBV6-2/TRBV6-3
clone size: many
J gene: TRBJ2-3
D gene: TRBD2

CDR3 DNA: TGTGCCAGCAGCCGGCCTACGACTAGCGGGGAAGAGACCCAGTACTTC
CDR3 protein: CASSRPTTSGEETQYF
V gene: TRBV3-1
clone size: many
J gene: TRBJ2-5
D gene: TRBD2

CDR3 DNA: TGCGCCAGCAGAAGAGGCGGGGGCGGAGAGACCCAGTACTTC
CDR3 protein: CASRRGGGGETQYF
V gene: TRBV5-1
clone size: many
J gene: TRBJ2-5
D gene: NA

CDR3 DNA: TGTGCCAGCAGTTACTCGGACCCGTACGAGCAGTACTTC
CDR3 protein: CASSYSDPYEQYF
V gene: TRBV6-6
clone size: many
J gene: TRBJ2-7
D gene: NA

CDR3 DNA: TGTGCCAGCAGCTTAAGACGGGAGGCTCGTCGACCAAGCTCCTACAATGAGCAGTTCTTC
CDR3 protein: CASSLRREARRPSSYNEQFF
V gene: TRBV7-8
clone size: many
J gene: TRBJ2-1
D gene: TRBD2

CDR3 DNA: TGTGCCAGTTTGGACTATAATGAAAAACTGTTTTTT
CDR3 protein: CASLDYNEKLFF
V gene: TRBV28
clone size: NA
J gene: TRBJ1-4
D gene: NA

CDR3 DNA: TGTGCCAGCAGGGGGCTCCGTACCGGGGAGCTGTTTTTT
CDR3 protein: CASRGLRTGELFF
V gene: TRBV11-2
clone size: few
J gene: TRBJ2-2
D gene: NA

CDR3 DNA: TGTGCCAGCAGCCAATATGGGCAGGGTTGGCCCCTCCACTTT
CDR3 protein: CASSQYGQGWPLHF
V gene: TRBV14
clone size: NA
J gene: TRBJ1-6
D gene: NA

CDR3 DNA: TGCGCCAGCAGCTTGTCAACAGGAGCCTATGGCTACACCTTC
CDR3 protein: CASSLSTGAYGYTF
V gene: TRBV5-1
clone size: few
J gene: TRBJ1-2
D gene: NA

CDR3 DNA: TGTGCCAGCAGTGAAGCGCTTTTCGGGGAAAAACTGTTTTTT
CDR3 protein: CASSEALFGEKLFF
V gene: TRBV2
clone size: NA
J gene: TRBJ1-4
D gene: NA

CDR3 DNA: TGCGCCAGCAGCTTGGTCGGAGGTCTAAATAATGAAAAACTGTTTTTT
CDR3 protein: CASSLVGGLNNEKLFF
V gene: TRBV5-1
clone size: NA
J gene: TRBJ1-4
D gene: NA

CDR3 DNA: TGCGCCAGCAGCCTGGCTAGCGGGAGCACAGATACGCAGTATTTT
CDR3 protein: CASSLASGSTDTQYF
V gene: TRBV4-1
clone size: many
J gene: TRBJ2-3
D gene: TRBD2